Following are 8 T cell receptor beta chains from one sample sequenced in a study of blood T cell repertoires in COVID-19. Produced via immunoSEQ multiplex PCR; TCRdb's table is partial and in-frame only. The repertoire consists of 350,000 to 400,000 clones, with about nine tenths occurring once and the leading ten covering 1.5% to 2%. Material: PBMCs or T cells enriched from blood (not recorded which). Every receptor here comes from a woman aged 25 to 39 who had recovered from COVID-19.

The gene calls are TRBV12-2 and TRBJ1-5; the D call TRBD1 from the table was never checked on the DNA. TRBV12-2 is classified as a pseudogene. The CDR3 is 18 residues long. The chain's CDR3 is CASRPDSRDRRFNQPQHF. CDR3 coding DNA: TGTGCAAGTCGGCCCGATAGCCGGGACAGGCGTTTCAATCAGCCCCAGCATTTT.

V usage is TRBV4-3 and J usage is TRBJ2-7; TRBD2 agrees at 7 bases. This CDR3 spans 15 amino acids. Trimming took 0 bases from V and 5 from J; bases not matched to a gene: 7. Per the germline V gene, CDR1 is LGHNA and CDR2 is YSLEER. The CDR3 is CASSQEATSIDEQYF. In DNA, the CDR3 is TGCGCCAGCAGCCAAGAAGCGACTAGCATCGACGAGCAGTACTTC.

CDR3 nucleotide sequence: TGTGCCAGCACGGACAGGGGAAGTACAGATACGCAGTATTTT. It is translated as CASTDRGSTDTQYF. The chain joins TRBV7-9 to TRBJ2-3; TRBD1 agrees at 9 bases. The ends lost 7 bases at V and 3 bases at J; junction bases unmatched: 5. The CDR3 runs 14 residues. Germline lookup yields CDR1 SEHNR and CDR2 FQNEAQ (reference sequence). Supplemented by reference TRBV7-9 and TRBJ2-3, the full variable domain reads DTGVSQNPRHKITKRGQNVTFRCDPISEHNRLYWYRQTLGQGPEFLTYFQNEAQLEKSRLLSDRFSAERPKGSFSTLEIQRTEQGDSAMYLCASTDRGSTDTQYFGPGTRLTVL.

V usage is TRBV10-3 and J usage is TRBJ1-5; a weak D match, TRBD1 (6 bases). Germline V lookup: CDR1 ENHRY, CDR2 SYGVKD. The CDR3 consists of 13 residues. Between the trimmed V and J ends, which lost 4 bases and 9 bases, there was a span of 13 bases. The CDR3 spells CAISADGQPPQHF. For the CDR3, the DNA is TGTGCCATCAGTGCCGATGGACAGCCGCCCCAGCATTTT.

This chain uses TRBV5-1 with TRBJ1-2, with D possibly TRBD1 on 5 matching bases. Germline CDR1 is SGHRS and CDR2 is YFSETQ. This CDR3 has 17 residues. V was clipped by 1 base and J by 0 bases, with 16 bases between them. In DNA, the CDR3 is TGCGCCAGCAGCTTGCTCTCCCGGGCAGGGCCTAACTATGGCTACACCTTC. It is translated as CASSLLSRAGPNYGYTF.

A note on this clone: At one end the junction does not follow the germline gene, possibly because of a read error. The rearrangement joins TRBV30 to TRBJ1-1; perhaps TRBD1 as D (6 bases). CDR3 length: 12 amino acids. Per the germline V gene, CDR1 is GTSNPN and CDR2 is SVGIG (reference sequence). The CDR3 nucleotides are TGTGCCCGGAGCAGGGGGAACACTGAAGCTTTCTTT. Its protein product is CARSRGNTEAFF.

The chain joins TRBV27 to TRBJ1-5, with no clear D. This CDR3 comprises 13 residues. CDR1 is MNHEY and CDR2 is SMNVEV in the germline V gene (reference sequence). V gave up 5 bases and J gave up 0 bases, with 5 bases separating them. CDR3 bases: TGTGCCAGCAGTCGGTATAGCAATCAGCCCCAGCATTTT. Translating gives CASSRYSNQPQHF.

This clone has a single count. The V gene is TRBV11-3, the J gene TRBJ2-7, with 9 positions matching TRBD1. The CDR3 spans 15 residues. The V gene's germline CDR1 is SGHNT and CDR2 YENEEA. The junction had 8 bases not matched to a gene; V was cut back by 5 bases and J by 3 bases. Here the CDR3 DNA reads TGTGCCAGCAGCCCAAGGGACAGGGTCAACTACGAGCAGTACTTC. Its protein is CASSPRDRVNYEQYF.